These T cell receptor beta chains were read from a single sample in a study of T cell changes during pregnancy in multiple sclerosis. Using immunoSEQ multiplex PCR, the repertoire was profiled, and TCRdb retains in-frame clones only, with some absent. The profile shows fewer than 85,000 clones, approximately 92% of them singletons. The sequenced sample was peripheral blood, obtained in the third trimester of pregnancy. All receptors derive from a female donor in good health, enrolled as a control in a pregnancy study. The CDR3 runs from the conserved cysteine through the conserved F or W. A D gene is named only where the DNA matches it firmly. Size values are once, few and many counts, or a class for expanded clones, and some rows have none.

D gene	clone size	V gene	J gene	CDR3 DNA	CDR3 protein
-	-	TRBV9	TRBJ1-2	TGTGCCAGCAGCCCTGCAGGGTATGGCTACACCTTC	CASSPAGYGYTF
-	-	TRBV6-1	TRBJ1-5	TGTGCCAGCAGTGAATCGCAGGTCCGCAATCAGCCCCAGCATTTT	CASSESQVRNQPQHF
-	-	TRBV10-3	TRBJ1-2	TGTGCCATCAGTGATCGACAGCCCCGTTATGGCTACACCTTC	CAISDRQPRYGYTF
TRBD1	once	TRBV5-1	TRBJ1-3	TGCGCCAGCAGCCGAACAGGGGGCTACGACACCATATATTTT	CASSRTGGYDTIYF
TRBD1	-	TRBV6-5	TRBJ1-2	TGTGCCAGCAGTTATCGACGGACAGGAGACTATGGCTACACCTTC	CASSYRRTGDYGYTF
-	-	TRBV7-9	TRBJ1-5	TGTGCCAGCAGTCAGGGCTTCTCAAATCAGCCCCAGCATTTT	CASSQGFSNQPQHF
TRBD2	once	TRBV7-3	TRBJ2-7	TGTGCCAGCAGCCTCACTAGCGGGAGAGAGCAGTACTTC	CASSLTSGREQYF
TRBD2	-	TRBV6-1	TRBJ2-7	TGTGCCAGCAGTGAATGGGGACTAGCGGGCTACGAGCAGTACTTC	CASSEWGLAGYEQYF
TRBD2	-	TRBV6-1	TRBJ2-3	TGTGCCAGCAGTGAGAGAGGGGACTACCCCACAGATACGCAGTATTTT	CASSERGDYPTDTQYF
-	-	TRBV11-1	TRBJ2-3	TGTGCCAGCAGAGGGGGCACAGATACGCAGTATTTT	CASRGGTDTQYF
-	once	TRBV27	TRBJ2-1	TGTGCCAGCAGTTTAGACCAGGGTGTAAGGCATGAGCAGTTCTTC	CASSLDQGVRHEQFF
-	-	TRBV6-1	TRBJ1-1	TGTGCCACCTCCTTGGACAGTTCCACTGAAGCTTTCTTT	CATSLDSSTEAFF
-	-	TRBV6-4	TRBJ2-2	TGTGCCAGCAGGTTCCCCCCACCGCGTAACACCGGGGAGCTGTTTTTT	CASRFPPPRNTGELFF
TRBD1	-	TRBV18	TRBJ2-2	TGTGCCAGCTCACCATACGTCGGACAGGGGGCTCACACCGGGGAGCTGTTTTTT	CASSPYVGQGAHTGELFF
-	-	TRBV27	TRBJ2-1	TGTGCCAGCAGTTTCTCAGCTAGAAATGAGCAGTTCTTC	CASSFSARNEQFF
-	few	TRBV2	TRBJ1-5	TGTGCCAGCATGGGCATCAATCAGCCCCAGCATTTT	CASMGINQPQHF
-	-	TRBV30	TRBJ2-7	TGTGCCTGGAGTGTACCCCCGGCCAGGGGTATCTCCTACGAGCAGTACTTC	CAWSVPPARGISYEQYF
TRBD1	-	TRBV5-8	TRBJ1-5	TGTGCCAGCATGAGGGGGCTCGGTAGCAATCAGCCCCAGCATTTT	CASMRGLGSNQPQHF
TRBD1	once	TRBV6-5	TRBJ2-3	TGTGCCAGCAGTTACTCGAGCTGGGACAGCACCGATACGCAGTATTTT	CASSYSSWDSTDTQYF
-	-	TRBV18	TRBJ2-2	TGTGCCAGCTCGTCCGGCGGGTCCAACACCGGGGAGCTGTTTTTT	CASSSGGSNTGELFF
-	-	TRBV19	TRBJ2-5	TGTGCCAGTAGCCCCCTTTGGGGAGCCGAGACCCAGTACTTC	CASSPLWGAETQYF
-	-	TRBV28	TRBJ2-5	TGTGCCAGCAGCTCAGGACAGTACCAAGAGACCCAGTACTTC	CASSSGQYQETQYF
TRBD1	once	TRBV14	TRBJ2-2	TGTGCCAGCAGCAGACGGACAGGGGTCGCCGGGGAGCTGTTTTTT	CASSRRTGVAGELFF
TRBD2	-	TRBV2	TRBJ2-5	TGTGCCAGCAGTGGGTTAACTAGCGGGCGGGAGACCCAGTACTTC	CASSGLTSGRETQYF
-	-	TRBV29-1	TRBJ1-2	TGCAGCGTTGAAGATGTTACTTTTCGAGGATATGGCTACACCTTC	CSVEDVTFRGYGYTF
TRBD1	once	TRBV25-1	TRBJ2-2	TGTGCCAGCTTCGGACAGGGGAACACCGGGGAGCTGTTTTTT	CASFGQGNTGELFF
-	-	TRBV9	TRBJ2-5	TGTGCCAGCAGCGTAGCTTCCAGGGAAGAGACCCAGTACTTC	CASSVASREETQYF
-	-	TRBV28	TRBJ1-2	TGTGCCAGCAGCTATACCACAGGAGCTAACTATGGCTACACCTTC	CASSYTTGANYGYTF
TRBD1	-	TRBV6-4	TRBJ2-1	TGTGCCAGCAGCGCCGTATCGGGGACAGGGGTCAATGAGCAGTTCTTC	CASSAVSGTGVNEQFF
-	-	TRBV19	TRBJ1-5	TGTGCCAGTGCAGGTTATAGCAATCAGCCCCAGCATTTT	CASAGYSNQPQHF
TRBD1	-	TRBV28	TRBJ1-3	TGTGCCAGCAGCCGCCGGACAGGGGACTCGAGAAACACCATATATTTT	CASSRRTGDSRNTIYF
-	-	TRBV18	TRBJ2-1	TGTGCCAGCTCACCACCGGGGCGAGGTGAGCAGTTCTTC	CASSPPGRGEQFF
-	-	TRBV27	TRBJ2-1	TGTGCCAGCAGTTTAGGGCTTTACAATGAGCAGTTCTTC	CASSLGLYNEQFF
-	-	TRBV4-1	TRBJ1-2	TGCGCCAGCAGCCTCTATCCCGGGGACACTTATAACTATGGCTACACCTTC	CASSLYPGDTYNYGYTF
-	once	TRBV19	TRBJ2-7	TGTGCCAGTAGCCAACTCCGGGACACCTACGAGCAGTACTTC	CASSQLRDTYEQYF
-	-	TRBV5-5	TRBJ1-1	TGTGCCAGCAGCTTGGGGGTGACTTTTGAGGAAGCTTTCTTT	CASSLGVTFEEAFF
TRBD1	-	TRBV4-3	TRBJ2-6	TGCGCCAGCAGCCAAGGGATCGGCACAGGGGGAAATTCCGGCTCTGGGGCCAACGTCCTGACTTTC	CASSQGIGTGGNSGSGANVLTF
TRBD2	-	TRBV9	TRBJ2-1	TGTGCCAGCAGCGTAGATGATAGCGGGGCCGTGAGCTCCTACAATGAGCAGTTCTTC	CASSVDDSGAVSSYNEQFF
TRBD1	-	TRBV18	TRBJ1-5	TGTGCCAGCTCACCGAACAGGGGTAATAGCAATCAGCCCCAGCATTTT	CASSPNRGNSNQPQHF
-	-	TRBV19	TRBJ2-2	TGTGCCAGTAGTCCATACACCGGGGAGCTGTTTTTT	CASSPYTGELFF
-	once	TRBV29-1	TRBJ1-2	TGCAGCGTTGGGTCAGCGGATGGCTACACCTTC	CSVGSADGYTF
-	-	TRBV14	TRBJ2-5	TGTGCCAGCAGCCAAGTGCCGGTGGGGGGATGGGGAGAGACCCAGTACTTC	CASSQVPVGGWGETQYF
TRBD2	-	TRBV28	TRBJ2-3	TGTGCCAGTGAGCGGGGTGGCACAGATACGCAGTATTTT	CASERGGTDTQYF
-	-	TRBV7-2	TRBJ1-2	TGTGCCAGCAGCCCTCGTACCCGCGAAGCCTATGGCTACACCTTC	CASSPRTREAYGYTF
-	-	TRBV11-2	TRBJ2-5	TGTGCCAGCAGCAACGGGTGGTGGGACAAGGCCTTCCAAGAGACCCAGTACTTC	CASSNGWWDKAFQETQYF